This TCR beta chain was recovered during a study of Ad26.COV2.S vaccination and SARS-CoV-2 variants. Study outcomes and limitations: Post-vaccination breadth of spike-specific CD8+ and CD4+ T cell responses was reportedly substantial.

Treatment noted: some 20 received Ad26.COV2.S at low or high dose, single or two shots; several received placebo; per-sample allocation not given. Specimen acquisition occurred on day 63 following the initial vaccine or placebo injection. Here immunoSEQ multiplex PCR was the method, and the copy in TCRdb shows in-frame clones only, minus some. The sample consists of about 350,000 clones, 70% to 90% of them appearing once. Trimming removed 2 bases at V and 0 bases at J, with 10 bases between. CDR3 length: 16 residues. Germline V gene sequence: CDR1 KGHDR, CDR2 SFDVKD. Regarding this clone: Antigen: not known.

The sequences come from peripheral blood, collected in a trial of Ad26.COV2.S vaccine versus placebo. The chain recombines TRBV24-1 with TRBJ2-1, with D possibly TRBD1 on 6 matching bases. This sequence originates from a person between 18 and 59 years old who received the Ad26.COV2.S COVID-19 vaccine or a placebo. The CDR3 loop reads CATSDSETGSYNEQFF. The CDR3 DNA sequence: TGTGCCACCAGTGATTCGGAGACAGGCTCCTACAATGAGCAGTTCTTC.